This passage covers 14 T cell receptor beta chains from one sample sequenced in a study of T cells in Graves' hyperthyroidism and ophthalmopathy. Regions amplified from RNA transcripts were the TCR beta CDR3 regions. First-round RT-PCR of the TCR CDR3 relied on the HTBI primer set. TCRdb ran MiXCR on the multiplex PCR reads and lists one entry per CDR3 protein. The sample shows about 840,000 distinct CDR3 sequences, approximately 40% of them seen only once. Source material: blood. These receptors came from a man aged 18 to 30 with Graves' hyperthyroidism.

The chain carries TRBV29-1 and TRBJ1-1; TRBD1 aligns across 8 bases. Losses at the gene ends were 7 bases for V and 6 bases for J; bases not matched to a gene: 13. The CDR3 extends over 14 amino acids. CDR1 is SQVTM and CDR2 is ANQGSEA in the germline V gene. CDR3 residues: CSERDRSMLAEAFF. In nucleotides, the CDR3 is TGCAGCGAGAGGGACAGGTCGATGCTGGCTGAAGCTTTCTTT.

About this clonotype itself: A junction boundary mismatches the germline segment, possibly from a read error. The chain combines TRBV5-6 with TRBJ2-7, with D uncertain. Per germline, CDR1 SGHDT and CDR2 YYEEEE. The CDR3 covers 12 residues. The CDR3 reads CASSLSSCEQYF. The CDR3 DNA is TGTGCCAGCAGCTTGTCGTCCTGCGAGCAGTACTTC.

This clonotype was found many times. The CDR3 region has the DNA TGTGCCAGCAGTGAACAGGGGGGAGGCACTGAAGCTTTCTTT. Protein: CASSEQGGGTEAFF. The chain joins TRBV12-3 or TRBV12-4 to TRBJ1-1, with TRBD1 identical over 8 bases. V gave up 5 bases and J gave up 4 bases; unmatched junction bases: 6. This CDR3 is built from 14 residues.

This clonotype has a count of ten or more. This chain links TRBV7-2 with TRBJ2-7; D is undetermined. Germline CDR1 and CDR2: SGHTA and FQGNSA. V gave up 0 bases and J gave up 2 bases, with 5 bases separating them. There are 13 residues in the CDR3. CDR3 DNA sequence: TGTGCCAGCAGCTTAGCGTATACCTACGAGCAGTACTTC. This sequence encodes CASSLAYTYEQYF.

This clonotype was picked up many times. This chain uses TRBV19 with TRBJ2-5; unclear D gene. The germline CDR1 and CDR2 sequences are LNHDA and SQIVND (reference sequence). Deletions cut 1 base from V and 1 base from J, with 4 bases between. The CDR3 has 13 amino acids. The DNA for the CDR3 is TGTGCCAGTAGTATAGCGATCCAAGAGACCCAGTACTTC. Translation gives CASSIAIQETQYF.

The sample holds many counts of this clonotype. The rearrangement uses TRBV20-1 and TRBJ1-5, with D possibly TRBD1 on 6 matching bases. There are 14 residues in the CDR3. Trimming removed 1 base from V and 1 base from J, with 8 bases in between. CDR1 DFQATT and CDR2 SNEGSKA come from the germline V gene (reference sequence). The DNA for the CDR3 is TGCAGTGCTAGAGTTGGACAGAGCAATCAGCCCCAGCATTTT. Its translation: CSARVGQSNQPQHF.

The CDR3 DNA is TGCAGCTTAGGAGCAGGGAAGGCTGAAAAACTGTTTTTT. Its translation is CSLGAGKAEKLFF. This chain connects TRBV29-1 to TRBJ1-4; D is perhaps TRBD1 (5 bases). V lost 8 bases and J lost 7, with 17 bases in between. CDR3 length: 13 amino acids. CDR1 and CDR2 from the germline V gene are SQVTM and ANQGSEA.

The J gene is TRBJ1-5, the V gene TRBV2, with 11 positions matching TRBD1. The CDR3 runs to 17 residues. Germline CDR1 reads SNHLY; CDR2 reads FYNNEI. V shed 5 bases, J shed 1 base, and the junction held 7 bases outside the gene matches. This CDR3 is CASSYPGTGGSNQPQHF. The CDR3 DNA sequence: TGTGCCAGCAGTTACCCCGGGACAGGGGGGAGCAATCAGCCCCAGCATTTT. The full variable domain, with the rest looked up from reference TRBV2 and TRBJ1-5, is EPEVTQTPSHQVTQMGQEVILRCVPISNHLYFYWYRQILGQKVEFLVSFYNNEISEKSEIFDDQFSVERPDGSNFTLKIRSTKLEDSAMYFCASSYPGTGGSNQPQHFGDGTRLSIL.

This clonotype turned up a few times. This chain joins TRBV19 and TRBJ1-4; D perhaps matches TRBD1 (5 bases). This CDR3 has 16 residues. CDR1 and CDR2 from the germline V gene are LNHDA and SQIVND (reference sequence). V was pared by 3 bases and J by 0 bases, with 11 bases between. The CDR3 DNA reads as TGTGCCAGTAGTATGAGGGACCTTGCAACTAATGAAAAACTGTTTTTT. It codes for CASSMRDLATNEKLFF.

Only a few counts were recorded for this clonotype. This chain connects TRBV4-1 to TRBJ2-5; maybe TRBD1 (5 bases). There are 15 residues in the CDR3. Germline assignment: CDR1 MGHRA and CDR2 YSYEKL. V lost 4 bases to trimming and J lost 3 bases, with 15 bases between them. As DNA, the CDR3 is TGCGCCAGCAGCCGGCAGGACGTCAGGGAAGAGACCCAGTACTTC. This gives the protein CASSRQDVREETQYF.

The genes are TRBV2 and TRBJ2-5; 7 bases align to TRBD2. Germline CDR1 and CDR2: SNHLY and FYNNEI. The CDR3 has 15 residues. Trimming at V came to 2 bases and at J to 1 base, leaving 4 bases not matched to a gene. CDR3 sequence reads: CASSERAGTQETQYF. The CDR3 DNA reads as TGTGCCAGCAGTGAACGAGCGGGGACCCAAGAGACCCAGTACTTC.

This clonotype was seen a few times. J is TRBJ1-5 and V is TRBV6-5, with TRBD1 matching over 8 bases. Germline CDR1 reads MNHEY; CDR2 reads SVGAGI. CDR3 size: 15 residues. Trimming at V came to 4 bases and at J to 2 bases, leaving 4 bases not matched to a gene. DNA for the CDR3: TGTGCCAGCAGTTTCCCGACAGGGGGCAATCAGCCCCAGCATTTT. Translated, it gives CASSFPTGGNQPQHF.

This clonotype turned up a few times. The V call is TRBV12-3 or TRBV12-4, the J call TRBJ2-2; D possibly corresponds to TRBD1 (5 bases). Trimming cost V 5 bases and J 7 bases, with 11 bases left between them. The CDR3 is made up of 13 amino acids. The CDR3 DNA reads TGTGCCAGCAGTAGACAGTTTTACGGGGAGCTGTTTTTT. Amino acid sequence: CASSRQFYGELFF.

The gene calls are TRBV2 and TRBJ2-5; D is perhaps TRBD1 (5 bases). This CDR3 has 12 amino acids. The germline V gene encodes CDR1 SNHLY and CDR2 FYNNEI. V lost 4 bases and J lost 7, with 10 bases in between. CDR3 in amino acids: CASSVGQGTQYF. CDR3 in DNA: TGTGCCAGCAGTGTGGGTCAGGGGACCCAGTACTTC.